Reported below is one T cell receptor (beta chain). Use of 60 Vbeta and 13 Jbeta primers characterized the PCR. Sequencing was performed with immunoSEQ multiplex PCR; in TCRdb, only in-frame clones are kept and a portion is missing. Here the sample spans 81,000 or so clones, less than 85% being singletons. These data belong to a study of cytomegalovirus exposure and HLA in healthy donors. CDR3 length: 16 amino acids. Unmatched junction bases numbered 4, after V lost 0 bases and J lost 5 bases. Germline CDR1 is SGHRS and CDR2 is YFSETQ. The sequenced material came from PBMCs. The clonotype was recovered from a man aged 55 to 69 in good health and CMV-seronegative. The chain combines TRBV5-1 with TRBJ1-3; 11 bases map to TRBD1. The CDR3 nucleotides are TGCGCCAGCAGCTTGGCAGGACAGGGGGCAAGAAACACCATATATTTT. This codes for CASSLAGQGARNTIYF.